The sequence of this T cell receptor (beta chain) was determined in a study of blood T cells in healthy people across ages. Study results and limitations: Among long-lived donors, naive CD4+ cells were more numerous and diversity higher than in aged donors.

Alongside a J-beta primer mix, a sample-barcoded 5' primer served in a second PCR lasting roughly 7 to 11 cycles. Tags on each cDNA molecule came from a template-switch adaptor with 12 random nucleotides. MiXCR, applied by TCRdb to the 5' RACE reads, yields one record per CDR3 protein. The sample lists 800,000 or so distinct CDR3 sequences, approximately 25% occurring once. V lost 5 bases to trimming and J lost 5 bases; unmatched junction nucleotides: 8. Germline CDR1 MNHEY, CDR2 SVGAGI. The CDR3 runs 14 residues. As regards this clonotype: Antigen: not known.

The sample was also linked to a second study, of T cells of mothers and their children.

This chain links TRBV6-5 with TRBJ1-1, with TRBD1 matching 7 bases. Source material: blood. This clonotype was obtained from a boy aged 5-17 years in good health. This chain's CDR3 is CASSPNPGGTEAFF. The CDR3, as DNA: TGTGCCAGCAGTCCAAACCCAGGGGGAACTGAAGCTTTCTTT.